Below are 12 T cell receptor beta chains sequenced from a single sample in a study of cytomegalovirus exposure and HLA in healthy donors. PCR employed 60 Vbeta and 13 Jbeta primers. The data were produced by immunoSEQ multiplex PCR, yet TCRdb's version contains in-frame clones alone and is incomplete. Among under 200,000 clones listed, 75% to 90% were seen once. Material for sequencing was PBMCs. The receptor source for this set is a man aged 40-55 years in good health and CMV-seropositive.

This clone came up once. The genes are TRBV9 and TRBJ1-2; D gene uncertain. The CDR3 runs to 15 residues. The germline V gene has CDR1 SGDLS and CDR2 YYNGEE. The ends were cut back, 5 bases at V and 7 bases at J, with 21 bases in the middle. CDR3 bases: TGTGCCAGCAGTTCCGTATACAATGGGAGAGTTGGCTACACCTTC. This gives the protein CASSSVYNGRVGYTF. The whole variable domain, filled in from reference TRBV9 and TRBJ1-2, reads DSGVTQTPKHLITATGQRVTLRCSPRSGDLSVYWYQQSLDQGLQFLIQYYNGEERAKGNILERFSAQQFPDLHSELNLSSLELGDSALYFCASSSVYNGRVGYTFGSGTRLTVV.

With respect to this clone: Compared with germline, one end of the junction differs, possibly owing to a read error. The chain uses TRBV9 and TRBJ1-2, with a weak D call TRBD1 (5 bases). The CDR3 is 15 amino acids. Germline assignment: CDR1 SGDLS and CDR2 YYNGEE. The CDR3 nucleotides read TGTGCCAGCAGCGTAGAGGAACAGGTTAACCATGGCTACACCTTC. Its protein is CASSVEEQVNHGYTF.

The V gene is TRBV19, the J gene TRBJ2-3; 7 bases are shared with TRBD1. This CDR3 has 16 amino acids. The V and J ends lost 4 bases and 5 bases, in that order; junction bases with no gene match: 12. The germline gives CDR1 LNHDA, CDR2 SQIVND (reference sequence). CDR3 residues: CASSRSTGVDGDTQYF. The CDR3, as DNA: TGTGCCAGTAGTAGGTCCACAGGGGTCGATGGAGATACGCAGTATTTT.

This chain links TRBV4-3 with TRBJ1-5, with D hard to call. In germline, CDR1 is LGHNA, CDR2 YSLEER. Trimming took off 0 bases at V and 4 bases at J, with 10 bases between the two ends. The CDR3 extends over 15 amino acids. The CDR3 sequence is CASSQDPGDNQPQHF. In DNA, the CDR3 is TGCGCCAGCAGCCAAGACCCCGGGGATAATCAGCCCCAGCATTTT.

This clone was seen many times. The rearrangement uses TRBV4-2 and TRBJ2-2, with 11 positions matching TRBD2. The trim removed 4 bases at V and 6 bases at J, leaving 7 bases unmatched. Germline loops: CDR1 LGHNA, CDR2 YNFKEQ. CDR3 size: 16 residues. The CDR3 nucleotides read TGTGCCAGCAGCCCCACACTAGCGGGGGCCCCCGGGGAGCTGTTTTTT. This encodes CASSPTLAGAPGELFF.

This chain uses TRBV6-6 with TRBJ2-2, with a weak D call TRBD2 (6 bases). V was clipped by 6 bases and J by 7 bases, with 18 bases between them. From germline, CDR1 is MNHNY and CDR2 SVGAGI (reference sequence). The CDR3 totals 15 residues. CDR3 sequence (DNA): TGTGCCAGCAGCCATGGGGCGGGATTGAGCGGGGAGCTGTTTTTT. As protein: CASSHGAGLSGELFF.

Notes on this clone: At the DNA level, this CDR3 is encoded by other sequences in the same sample as well. The chain carries TRBV4-3 and TRBJ2-7; possibly TRBD1 for D (6 bases). V lost 4 bases to trimming and J lost 1 base, with 11 bases between them. Looked up from germline, CDR1 is LGHNA and CDR2 is YSLEER. The length of the CDR3 is 14 residues. CDR3 amino acids: CASSLRTGSYEQYF. In DNA, the CDR3 is TGCGCCAGCAGCCTACGTACAGGGTCCTACGAGCAGTACTTC.

Of note for this clone: The same CDR3 arises from other DNA sequences in this sample as well. CDR3 amino acids: CASRPGTKRVVVQLFF. The CDR3 nucleotides are TGTGCCAGCAGGCCCGGGACTAAAAGGGTTGTGGTGCAACTGTTTTTT. This chain uses TRBV6-6 with TRBJ1-4; maybe TRBD1 (5 bases). V was shortened by 6 bases and J by 12 bases, with 26 bases between the two germline ends. Looked up from germline, CDR1 is MNHNY and CDR2 is SVGAGI (reference sequence). The CDR3 contains 16 residues.

The gene calls are TRBV27 and TRBJ2-7, with D maybe TRBD1 (6 bases). V lost 5 bases and J 12 bases, leaving 14 bases between the germline ends. From germline, CDR1 is MNHEY and CDR2 SMNVEV (reference sequence). The CDR3 is 11 residues long. The CDR3 loop reads CASSGTGFTYF. In nucleotides, the CDR3 is TGTGCCAGCAGTGGTACAGGGTTTACGTACTTC.

This sequence joins TRBV7-9 and TRBJ1-3, with D tentatively TRBD1 (5 bases). The ends were cut back, 8 bases at V and 0 bases at J, with 17 bases in the middle. The germline gives CDR1 SEHNR, CDR2 FQNEAQ (reference sequence). The CDR3 loop spans 16 amino acids. CDR3 coding DNA: TGTGCCAGCTTACGAGGGGAGGCGTCCTCTGGAAACACCATATATTTT. Translated: CASLRGEASSGNTIYF.

The chain uses TRBV30 and TRBJ2-4; tentatively, D is TRBD1 (5 bases). The V end lost 0 bases, the J end lost 0 bases, and 9 bases lay between the germline ends. CDR3 length: 15 residues. CDR1 is GTSNPN, CDR2 SVGIG, per germline (reference sequence). CDR3 loop: CAWSVTGLAKNIQYF. The CDR3 DNA sequence: TGTGCCTGGAGTGTAACAGGCCTAGCCAAAAACATTCAGTACTTC.

This rearrangement joins TRBV7-2 to TRBJ1-2; D perhaps matches TRBD1 (5 bases). V lost 5 bases, J lost 6 bases, and 19 bases lay in between. The CDR3 contains 15 residues. Germline CDR1 SGHTA, CDR2 FQGNSA. In nucleotides, the CDR3 is TGTGCCAGCAGCCTAAATATCGACAGCGCAGATGGCTACACCTTC. Its translation: CASSLNIDSADGYTF. The entire variable domain, with the rest obtained from reference TRBV7-2 and TRBJ1-2, is as follows: GAGVSQSPSNKVTEKGKDVELRCDPISGHTALYWYRQSLGQGLEFLIYFQGNSAPDKSGLPSDRFSAERTGGSVSTLTIQRTQQEDSAVYLCASSLNIDSADGYTFGSGTRLTVV.